The next 10 T cell receptor beta chains were all read from a single sample in a study of blood T cell repertoires in COVID-19. TCRdb keeps only in-frame clones here, not all; method: immunoSEQ multiplex PCR. The table includes about 320,000 clones, 85% detected once. Material: PBMCs or T cells enriched from blood (not recorded which). The receptors were sampled from a woman aged 30 to 39 who had been exposed to COVID-19.

The gene calls are TRBV12-3 or TRBV12-4 and TRBJ1-1; D possibly corresponds to TRBD1 (6 bases). The V and J ends lost 2 bases and 7 bases respectively, with 11 bases between them. The CDR3 runs to 13 residues. The CDR3 protein is CASSLLQGYEAFF. The CDR3 DNA follows: TGTGCCAGCAGTTTATTACAGGGATATGAAGCTTTCTTT.

The chain links TRBV27 to TRBJ2-7, with 10 bases that match TRBD2. J lost 0 bases, V lost 4 bases, and 6 bases had no gene match. The length of the CDR3 is 16 residues. In germline, CDR1 is MNHEY, CDR2 SMNVEV (reference sequence). The CDR3 nucleotides read TGTGCCAGCAGTTCCCCGACTAGCGGGTCCTCCTACGAGCAGTACTTC. This encodes CASSSPTSGSSYEQYF.

The chain links TRBV24-1 to TRBJ2-1, with TRBD2 as a possible D gene (7 bases). The CDR3 length is 17 residues. The germline gives CDR1 KGHDR, CDR2 SFDVKD. Between the trimmed V and J ends, which lost 5 bases and 3 bases, there was a span of 19 bases. CDR3 bases: TGTGCCACCAGTGCCGAAGGGGGTAGCGGGCTCTACAATGAGCAGTTCTTC. Its protein product is CATSAEGGSGLYNEQFF.

This clone has only a few counts. The CDR3 sequence is CAWSQAGTSGNTIYF. CDR3 DNA: TGTGCCTGGAGCCAGGCAGGAACCTCTGGAAACACCATATATTTT. The V and J genes are TRBV30 and TRBJ1-3; no clear D gene. V was shortened by 3 bases and J by 0 bases, with 12 bases between the two germline ends. Germline-derived CDR1 and CDR2 are GTSNPN and SVGIG (reference sequence). CDR3 length equals 15 residues.

The chain carries TRBV18 and TRBJ1-1; D gene uncertain. Germline-derived CDR1 and CDR2 are KGHSH and LQKENI. The CDR3 has 14 residues. V shed 5 bases and J shed 5 bases, with 15 bases lying between them. The CDR3 DNA reads as TGTGCCAGCTCATCTAGCCAACGAGGAACTGAAGCTTTCTTT. Protein: CASSSSQRGTEAFF.

This clone is a singleton in its sample. CDR3 in amino acids: CATGGGSLYGYTF. CDR3 nucleotides: TGTGCCACCGGCGGAGGGTCCCTCTATGGCTACACCTTC. This chain uses TRBV19 with TRBJ1-2; D call uncertain. V was trimmed by 10 bases and J by 4 bases, leaving 16 bases between them. The length of the CDR3 is 13 residues. The germline gives CDR1 LNHDA, CDR2 SQIVND (reference sequence).

In DNA, the CDR3 is TGTGCCGGGGGACTAGGCTACGAGCAGTACTTC. As protein: CAGGLGYEQYF. This chain uses TRBV2 with TRBJ2-7, with 8 nucleotides matching TRBD2. This CDR3 is 11 amino acids long. Germline-derived CDR1 and CDR2 are SNHLY and FYNNEI. Trimming cost V 11 bases and J 3 bases; bases outside gene matches: 3.

The chain joins TRBV11-2 to TRBJ1-1; 8 nucleotides align to TRBD1. The CDR3 is 15 amino acids. J lost 5 bases, V lost 7 bases, and 12 bases had no gene match. Germline CDR1 is SGHAT and CDR2 is FQNNGV. In DNA, the CDR3 is TGTGCCAGCACCGAATACTCCACAGGGGGAACTGAAGCTTTCTTT. It codes for CASTEYSTGGTEAFF.

The rearrangement joins TRBV4-2 to TRBJ2-7; TRBD2 matches at 10 bases. CDR3 length: 17 amino acids. Losses at the gene ends were 0 bases for V and 2 bases for J; bases not matched to a gene: 7. In germline, CDR1 is LGHNA, CDR2 YNFKEQ. The CDR3 DNA follows: TGTGCCAGCAGCCAAGATTGGACTAGCGGTCAGCCCTACGAGCAGTACTTC. Its protein is CASSQDWTSGQPYEQYF.

The V call is TRBV28, the J call TRBJ2-7; 7 bases agree with TRBD2. The ends lost 3 bases at V and 2 bases at J; junction bases unmatched: 7. The CDR3 sequence is 15 residues long. Germline-derived CDR1 and CDR2 are MDHEN and SYDVKM. The CDR3 DNA follows: TGTGCCAGCAGTTTTCTTGCGGGGGTCACCTACGAGCAGTACTTC. Protein product: CASSFLAGVTYEQYF.